These 17 T cell receptor beta chains share one sample of origin, sequenced in a study of cytomegalovirus exposure and HLA in healthy donors. The PCR used 60 Vbeta and 13 Jbeta primers. TCRdb's copy holds only in-frame clones and misses some; the assay was immunoSEQ multiplex PCR. Here the sample spans roughly 120,000 clones, approximately 78% being singletons. Material: PBMCs. The receptors here all came from a man aged 40-55 years in good health and CMV-seronegative.

The chain recombines TRBV5-4 with TRBJ1-1; D gene uncertain. Germline V gene data show CDR1 as SGHNT and CDR2 as YYREEE (reference sequence). CDR3 length: 13 amino acids. V was pared by 1 base and J by 4 bases, with 8 bases between. CDR3 sequence reads: CASSLYTTTEAFF. The CDR3 DNA sequence: TGTGCCAGCAGCTTGTATACAACCACTGAAGCTTTCTTT.

This clone was observed once. The rearrangement uses TRBV12-5 and TRBJ1-1; D might be TRBD1 (6 bases). Germline-derived CDR1 and CDR2 are LGHNT and FRNRAP. The CDR3 spans 14 residues. V was pared by 5 bases and J by 2 bases, with 12 bases between. The CDR3 reads CASGDRDINTEAFF. CDR3 DNA sequence: TGTGCTAGTGGTGACCGGGACATCAACACTGAAGCTTTCTTT.

This chain uses TRBV11-3 with TRBJ1-5; D perhaps matches TRBD1 (6 bases). The CDR3 is 16 residues long. Germline V lookup: CDR1 SGHNT, CDR2 YENEEA. V was pared by 6 bases and J by 3 bases, with 18 bases between. CDR3 protein: CASRPYTGFTNQPQHF. The CDR3 DNA follows: TGTGCCAGCAGGCCCTACACAGGGTTCACCAATCAGCCCCAGCATTTT.

The genes are TRBV11-2 and TRBJ1-2; D is uncertain. Germline loops: CDR1 SGHAT, CDR2 FQNNGV. The length of the CDR3 is 14 residues. V shed 2 bases and J shed 4 bases, with 11 bases lying between them. CDR3 region: CASSLSAGTYGYTF. CDR3 nucleotide sequence: TGTGCCAGCAGCTTATCGGCAGGAACCTATGGCTACACCTTC.

J is TRBJ1-2 and V is TRBV28; 8 nucleotides line up with TRBD1. CDR3 length equals 15 residues. Germline V gene sequence: CDR1 MDHEN, CDR2 SYDVKM. The V and J ends lost 5 bases and 9 bases, in that order; junction bases with no gene match: 14. The CDR3 sequence: CASSPRTGWGFSYTF. The CDR3 region has the DNA TGTGCCAGCAGTCCGCGGACAGGGTGGGGCTTTAGCTACACCTTC.

V usage is TRBV30 and J usage is TRBJ2-3; D perhaps matches TRBD1 (5 bases). Between the trimmed V and J ends, which lost 0 bases and 1 base, there was a span of 14 bases. This CDR3 contains 16 residues. Germline V gene data show CDR1 as GTSNPN and CDR2 as SVGIG (reference sequence). The CDR3 here is CAWSVRSQGGTDTQYF. CDR3 bases: TGTGCCTGGAGTGTACGATCCCAGGGTGGCACAGATACGCAGTATTTT.

The chain joins TRBV7-2 to TRBJ2-7, with D possibly being TRBD2 (6 bases). Germline CDR1 reads SGHTA; CDR2 reads FQGNSA. V lost 6 bases and J 2 bases, leaving 20 bases between the germline ends. This CDR3 comprises 16 residues. The CDR3 DNA follows: TGTGCCAGCAGTTCAACAGGAGGGGTCCTTGCCTACGAGCAGTACTTC. It is translated as CASSSTGGVLAYEQYF.

CDR3 amino acids: CASRPTTGPLPYGYTF. CDR3 DNA sequence: TGTGCCAGCAGACCAACGACAGGACCCTTACCCTATGGCTACACCTTC. The chain links TRBV7-2 to TRBJ1-2, with TRBD1 as a possible D gene (6 bases). V lost 6 bases and J 4 bases, leaving 21 bases between the germline ends. Germline lookup yields CDR1 SGHTA and CDR2 FQGNSA. This CDR3 spans 16 amino acids.

The chain couples TRBV6-6 to TRBJ2-1; 7 bases align to TRBD1. Germline V lookup: CDR1 MNHNY, CDR2 SVGAGI (reference sequence). Unmatched junction bases numbered 6, after V lost 5 bases and J lost 5 bases. The CDR3 sequence is 14 residues long. CDR3 in amino acids: CASSPRQGNNEQFF. In nucleotides, the CDR3 is TGTGCCAGCAGTCCCCGACAGGGCAACAATGAGCAGTTCTTC.

V is TRBV2 and J is TRBJ2-1; possible D gene TRBD2, 5 bases. CDR3 length: 15 residues. Germline CDR1 SNHLY, CDR2 FYNNEI. Trimming pared 6 bases from V and 9 bases from J, leaving 21 bases between. CDR3 in amino acids: CASRPTDSPRGEQFF. The CDR3 DNA reads TGTGCCAGCAGACCTACGGACTCGCCTAGAGGTGAGCAGTTCTTC.

The rearrangement uses TRBV5-1 and TRBJ2-1; 9 bases are shared with TRBD1. Germline trimming cut 2 bases from V and 8 bases from J; bases unmatched to any gene: 5. Germline V gene sequence: CDR1 SGHRS, CDR2 YFSETQ. The CDR3 totals 14 residues. The CDR3, as DNA: TGCGCCAGCAGCTTTTGGGACAGGGAAGATGAGCAGTTCTTC. As protein: CASSFWDREDEQFF.

The V call is TRBV6-6, the J call TRBJ2-7; no firm D call. V was trimmed by 0 bases and J by 7 bases, leaving 13 bases between them. CDR3 length: 14 amino acids. Per the germline V gene, CDR1 is MNHNY and CDR2 is SVGAGI (reference sequence). CDR3 sequence (DNA): TGTGCCAGCAGTTACTCTGGGCCACTCCGTGAGCAGTACTTC. Amino acid sequence: CASSYSGPLREQYF.

As to this clone: The conserved phenylalanine or tryptophan is not found at the CDR3 terminus, so this likely reflects a read error. The rearrangement uses TRBV4-1 and TRBJ1-5; possible D gene TRBD1, 5 bases. Trimming shortened V by 2 bases and J by 5 bases, and 19 bases separated the two germline ends. This CDR3 is built from 17 residues. Germline values: CDR1 MGHRA, CDR2 YSYEKL. DNA of the CDR3: TGCGCCAGCAGCCAAATAGATCTTTTCTGGGGGGATCAGCCCCAGCATTCT. Its protein is CASSQIDLFWGDQPQHS.

The V gene is TRBV19, the J gene TRBJ2-7, with 11 bases identical to TRBD2. The CDR3 is made up of 16 amino acids. Germline V CDR1 and CDR2: LNHDA, SQIVND (reference sequence). V was clipped by 4 bases and J by 3 bases; unmatched bases: 8. In DNA form, the CDR3 reads TGTGCCAGTAGTACCCCTACTAGCGGGAGTATCTACGAGCAGTACTTC. Protein: CASSTPTSGSIYEQYF.

This clone appeared a few times. The V gene is TRBV5-1, the J gene TRBJ2-2; 8 bases are a match to TRBD1. This CDR3 has 14 residues. Germline lookup yields CDR1 SGHRS and CDR2 YFSETQ. Germline trimming cut 3 bases from V and 5 bases from J; bases unmatched to any gene: 3. CDR3 in amino acids: CASSWTGQTGELFF. The CDR3, as DNA: TGCGCCAGCAGCTGGACAGGGCAAACCGGGGAGCTGTTTTTT. Combining the CDR3 with reference TRBV5-1 and TRBJ2-2 gives the whole variable domain KAGVTQTPRYLIKTRGQQVTLSCSPISGHRSVSWYQQTPGQGLQFLFEYFSETQRNKGNFPGRFSGRQFSNSRSEMNVSTLELGDSALYLCASSWTGQTGELFFGEGSRLTVL.

The chain joins TRBV6-6 to TRBJ1-3; maybe TRBD1 (6 bases). Germline CDR1 is MNHNY and CDR2 is SVGAGI (reference sequence). Trimming pared 5 bases from V and 0 bases from J, leaving 8 bases between. CDR3 length equals 14 residues. The CDR3 DNA reads as TGTGCCAGCAGTCTACAGGGCTCTGGAAACACCATATATTTT. Its translation: CASSLQGSGNTIYF.

The CDR3 loop reads CAWDRGSGTYSYEQYF. CDR3 DNA sequence: TGTGCCTGGGACCGGGGTAGCGGGACTTACTCCTACGAGCAGTACTTC. V and J are TRBV30 and TRBJ2-7, with 8 nucleotides matching TRBD2. CDR1 and CDR2 (germline): GTSNPN, SVGIG (reference sequence). This CDR3 spans 16 amino acids. V gave up 5 bases and J gave up 0 bases; unmatched junction bases: 12.